The 8 T cell receptor beta chains given below trace back to one sample, sequenced in a study of blood T cell repertoires in COVID-19. Only in-frame clones appear in the TCRdb table, and some are missing; sequencing was by immunoSEQ multiplex PCR. The sample records 87,000 or so clones, around 80% being singletons. The specimen was peripheral blood. The receptor set was obtained from an elderly woman with active or convalescent COVID-19.

The table lists this clone with a few counts. The chain employs TRBV9 and TRBJ2-7; the match to TRBD1 covers 7 bases. Germline lookup yields CDR1 SGDLS and CDR2 YYNGEE. The J segment lost 3 bases and the V segment lost 0 bases, leaving 6 bases of the junction unmatched. The CDR3 length is 15 residues. CDR3 DNA sequence: TGTGCCAGCAGCGTAGAGGGGACAGCCTACTACGAGCAGTACTTC. Translated, it gives CASSVEGTAYYEQYF.

The gene calls are TRBV5-1 and TRBJ2-1; 13 bases line up with TRBD2. This CDR3 has 17 amino acids. Germline loops: CDR1 SGHRS, CDR2 YFSETQ. V trimming: 5 bases; J trimming: 2 bases; junction bases outside the gene matches: 7. The CDR3 spells CASRYGTSGNPYNEQFF. The CDR3 coding sequence is TGCGCCAGCAGGTACGGGACTAGCGGGAATCCCTACAATGAGCAGTTCTTC.

This sequence joins TRBV7-9 and TRBJ2-2; D perhaps matches TRBD2 (5 bases). Germline V gives CDR1 SEHNR, CDR2 FQNEAQ (reference sequence). Trimming pared 3 bases from V and 6 bases from J, leaving 11 bases between. This CDR3 spans 14 amino acids. The CDR3 bases are TGTGCCAGCAGCTTCTCCCGGGGTTCCGGGGAGCTGTTTTTT. Protein: CASSFSRGSGELFF.

The chain links TRBV7-9 to TRBJ1-4, with a possible D match to TRBD1 (6 bases). Trimming cost V 5 bases and J 5 bases, with 12 bases left between them. Germline V gives CDR1 SEHNR, CDR2 FQNEAQ (reference sequence). The CDR3 spans 14 residues. The CDR3: CASSPWTANEKLFF. CDR3 DNA sequence: TGTGCCAGCAGCCCATGGACAGCAAATGAAAAACTGTTTTTT.

In nucleotides, the CDR3 is TGTGCCAGCAGAACTTCGGACAGCTCTGGAAACACCATATATTTT. It codes for CASRTSDSSGNTIYF. The chain recombines TRBV28 with TRBJ1-3, with D perhaps matching TRBD1 (6 bases). The CDR3 consists of 15 residues. Germline assignment: CDR1 MDHEN and CDR2 SYDVKM. V gave up 6 bases and J gave up 0 bases, with 12 bases separating them.

This clone showed up just once. The chain carries TRBV7-3 and TRBJ2-1; D is unresolved. The length of the CDR3 is 16 residues. V was shortened by 0 bases and J by 9 bases, with 18 bases between the two germline ends. CDR1 and CDR2 from the germline V gene are SGHTA and FQGTGA. The CDR3 loop is CASSLTLHGGAGEQFF. Here the CDR3 DNA reads TGTGCCAGCAGCTTAACCCTCCACGGCGGCGCTGGTGAGCAGTTCTTC.

The rearrangement uses TRBV7-8 and TRBJ2-2; 7 positions agree with TRBD1. In germline, CDR1 is SGHVS, CDR2 FQNEAQ. The ends lost 3 bases at V and 11 bases at J; junction bases unmatched: 9. This CDR3 region has 14 residues. The CDR3 sequence: CASSFRTGEGELFF. CDR3 in DNA: TGTGCCAGCAGCTTTAGGACAGGCGAGGGAGAGCTGTTTTTT.

The V and J genes are TRBV7-9 and TRBJ1-1; a possible D gene is TRBD1 (5 bases). Deletions cut 4 bases from V and 3 bases from J, with 15 bases between. In germline, CDR1 is SEHNR, CDR2 FQNEAQ (reference sequence). The CDR3 is 15 amino acids. In DNA, the CDR3 is TGTGCCAGCAGCTATCTTAGGGGAAAGTACACTGAAGCTTTCTTT. Protein sequence: CASSYLRGKYTEAFF.